The 32 T cell receptor beta chains below all came from one sample that was sequenced in a study of blood T cell repertoires in COVID-19 (dated by TCRdb to between 2020 and 2021). Libraries were made using the immunoSEQ multiplex PCR assay. The immuneACCESS repertoire file appears here via TCRdb, limited to in-frame rearrangements. These files lack a portion of the clones; in checked studies, under half of the deficit traces to unresolved V genes, and the cause of the others is not known. The sample includes roughly 290,000 clones, with more than 80% observed a single time. Jointly, the top ten make up roughly 7.3% of the sample. The sequenced sample consisted of peripheral blood. The origin of the receptors is a woman aged 30 to 39 with COVID-19, enrolled during active disease.

The chain recombines TRBV6-5 with TRBJ1-2; D not resolved. The length of the CDR3 is 14 residues. Between the trimmed V and J ends, which lost 5 bases and 0 bases, there was a span of 10 bases. CDR1 is MNHEY, CDR2 SVGAGI, per germline. This chain's CDR3 is CASSRTLSNYGYTF. In DNA, the CDR3 is TGTGCCAGCAGTAGGACTCTTTCTAACTATGGCTACACCTTC.

V usage is TRBV7-9 and J usage is TRBJ2-7, with D hard to call. The CDR3 loop spans 13 amino acids. V was trimmed by 5 bases and J by 6 bases, leaving 14 bases between them. From germline, CDR1 is SEHNR and CDR2 FQNEAQ (reference sequence). CDR3 protein: CASSPTTPSEQYF. The CDR3 DNA reads as TGTGCCAGCAGCCCCACCACACCTTCCGAGCAGTACTTC. Full variable domain (remainder filled in from reference TRBV7-9 and TRBJ2-7): DTGVSQNPRHKITKRGQNVTFRCDPISEHNRLYWYRQTLGQGPEFLTYFQNEAQLEKSRLLSDRFSAERPKGSFSTLEIQRTEQGDSAMYLCASSPTTPSEQYFGPGTRLTVT.

The J gene is TRBJ2-1, the V gene TRBV27, with TRBD1 identical over 11 bases. J was trimmed by 5 bases and V by 4 bases; bases with no gene match: 4. Germline V lookup: CDR1 MNHEY, CDR2 SMNVEV (reference sequence). This CDR3 comprises 15 residues. CDR3 loop: CASSSGTGGHNEQFF. The DNA for the CDR3 is TGTGCCAGCAGTTCCGGGACAGGGGGTCACAATGAGCAGTTCTTC.

This chain connects TRBV6-2 or TRBV6-3 to TRBJ1-1, with 9 bases matching TRBD1. The CDR3 totals 14 residues. The V segment lost 0 bases and the J segment 8 bases; nucleotides outside the gene matches: 4. CDR1 MNHEY and CDR2 SVGEGT come from the germline V gene. The CDR3 region has the DNA TGTGCCAGCAGTTACTCGACAGGGGGTGCCGAAGCTTTCTTT. This translates into CASSYSTGGAEAFF.

V is TRBV5-1 and J is TRBJ2-3; TRBD2 matches at 9 bases. Germline values: CDR1 SGHRS, CDR2 YFSETQ. V shed 1 base and J 4 bases; nucleotides not matched to a gene: 4. The CDR3 totals 15 residues. The CDR3 is CASSLSSGNADTQYF. DNA for the CDR3: TGCGCCAGCAGCTTGTCTAGCGGGAACGCAGATACGCAGTATTTT.

The chain has TRBV7-8 and TRBJ2-7; TRBD2 might be the D (6 bases). The CDR3 runs 13 residues. CDR1 is SGHVS and CDR2 is FQNEAQ in the germline V gene. The V end lost 4 bases, the J end lost 5 bases, and 12 bases lay between the germline ends. CDR3 in DNA: TGTGCCAGCAGCTGGAGGACTACGAACGAGCAGTACTTC. Residues: CASSWRTTNEQYF.

With regard to this clone: Germline and junction disagree at one end, which may indicate a read error. CDR3 in amino acids: CASSPQGPGETQYF. The DNA for the CDR3 is TGTGCTAGCAGCCCACAGGGCCCAGGGGAGACCCAGTACTTC. This chain connects TRBV7-7 to TRBJ2-5, with D perhaps TRBD1 (6 bases). Germline V gene data show CDR1 as SSHAT and CDR2 as FNYEAQ (reference sequence). The CDR3 runs to 14 residues.

This sequence joins TRBV4-2 and TRBJ2-3, with 15 bases fitting TRBD2. V was pared by 3 bases and J by 4 bases, with 2 bases of the junction left unmatched. The CDR3 totals 16 residues. Germline values: CDR1 LGHNA, CDR2 YNFKEQ. The CDR3 nucleotides are TGTGCCAGCAGCCAGGGGACTAGCGGGAGGTCAGATACGCAGTATTTT. Translation gives CASSQGTSGRSDTQYF.

This rearrangement joins TRBV7-6 to TRBJ2-1, with 7 positions matching TRBD2. The CDR3 is 16 residues long. The trim removed 5 bases at V and 7 bases at J, leaving 14 bases unmatched. Per germline, CDR1 SGHVS and CDR2 FNYEAQ. The CDR3 region has the DNA TGTGCCAGCAGCCAGGCCGGTCCTAGCGGCAATAATGAGCAGTTCTTC. It encodes CASSQAGPSGNNEQFF.

The rearrangement links TRBV28 to TRBJ2-1; D is uncertain. The germline V gene has CDR1 MDHEN and CDR2 SYDVKM. V was clipped by 2 bases and J by 5 bases, with 7 bases between them. CDR3 length equals 13 residues. CDR3 DNA sequence: TGTGCCAGCAGTTTAGTACAAAACAATGAGCAGTTCTTC. Its translation: CASSLVQNNEQFF. Together with reference TRBV28 and TRBJ2-1, the CDR3 gives the full variable domain: DVKVTQSSRYLVKRTGEKVFLECVQDMDHENMFWYRQDPGLGLRLIYFSYDVKMKEKGDIPEGYSVSREKKERFSLILESASTNQTSMYLCASSLVQNNEQFFGPGTRLTVL.

The chain couples TRBV7-9 to TRBJ2-1; tentative D call: TRBD1 (6 bases). This CDR3 contains 14 residues. V dropped 5 bases and J dropped 6 bases, with 14 bases sitting between them. Germline V gene sequence: CDR1 SEHNR, CDR2 FQNEAQ (reference sequence). In DNA form, the CDR3 reads TGTGCCAGCAGCCCCGGGACATCCGGCAATGAGCAGTTCTTC. It encodes CASSPGTSGNEQFF.

The CDR3 region has the DNA TGTGCCAGCAGCCAGCAGCCAGGGTTTGTCACAGATACGCAGTATTTT. It yields the protein CASSQQPGFVTDTQYF. The chain couples TRBV7-2 to TRBJ2-3; weak D call: TRBD1 (5 bases). CDR1 is SGHTA and CDR2 is FQGNSA in the germline V gene. This CDR3 has 16 amino acids. V was shortened by 5 bases and J by 2 bases, with 17 bases between the two germline ends.

CDR3 loop: CASSQDSGFLNTEAFF. The CDR3 DNA follows: TGTGCCAGCAGTCAGGACAGTGGGTTTTTGAACACTGAAGCTTTCTTT. The chain uses TRBV28 and TRBJ1-1; D perhaps matches TRBD1 (6 bases). The V end lost 5 bases, the J end lost 0 bases, and 16 bases lay between the germline ends. CDR1 and CDR2 from the germline V gene are MDHEN and SYDVKM. The CDR3 spans 16 residues.

This clone was observed once. Other nucleotide sequences from this sample produce the same CDR3. This rearrangement joins TRBV6-5 to TRBJ1-1, with 9 bases aligning to TRBD1. V lost 6 bases, J lost 3 bases, and 2 bases stayed unmatched. The germline CDR1 and CDR2 sequences are MNHEY and SVGAGI. This CDR3 is 13 amino acids long. In DNA form, the CDR3 reads TGTGCCAGCAGCCGGGACAGGGACACTGAAGCTTTCTTT. This codes for CASSRDRDTEAFF.

The genes are TRBV6-2 or TRBV6-3 and TRBJ2-3; 9 nucleotides match TRBD2. This CDR3 contains 14 residues. The germline CDR1 and CDR2 sequences are MNHEY and SVGEGT. J was trimmed by 1 base and V by 5 bases; bases with no gene match: 1. In DNA form, the CDR3 reads TGTGCCAGCAGTGCGGGGGGGCGCACAGATACGCAGTATTTT. This gives the protein CASSAGGRTDTQYF.

This chain links TRBV9 with TRBJ2-3; possible D gene TRBD2, 6 bases. CDR3 size: 16 residues. Deletions cut 0 bases from V and 4 bases from J, with 15 bases between. Per the germline V gene, CDR1 is SGDLS and CDR2 is YYNGEE. The CDR3 protein is CASSVEGLSWADTQYF. In DNA form, the CDR3 reads TGTGCCAGCAGCGTAGAGGGACTGTCGTGGGCAGATACGCAGTATTTT.

The rearrangement links TRBV20-1 to TRBJ1-2; possibly TRBD1 for D (5 bases). The V gene lost 3 bases and the J gene lost 4 bases, with 6 bases spanning the gap. This CDR3 contains 11 residues. Germline CDR1 is DFQATT and CDR2 is SNEGSKA (reference sequence). The CDR3 DNA reads as TGCAGTGCTAGGACAGTCTATGGCTACACCTTC. It yields the protein CSARTVYGYTF.

Points on this clone: The junction and the germline gene differ at one end; a read error may be behind it. This chain's CDR3 is CASSVGTGNGNTIYF. CDR3 sequence (DNA): TGTGCCAGCAGCGTAGGGACAGGGAATGGAAACACCATATATTTT. This chain connects TRBV13 to TRBJ1-3, with 9 bases that match TRBD1. CDR1 PRHDT and CDR2 FYEKMQ come from the germline V gene (reference sequence). The CDR3 runs 15 residues.

The rearrangement uses TRBV30 and TRBJ2-1; 7 bases are a match to TRBD1. V lost 4 bases, J lost 0 bases, and 3 bases stayed unmatched. The length of the CDR3 is 14 residues. Germline V gives CDR1 GTSNPN, CDR2 SVGIG (reference sequence). The CDR3 DNA sequence: TGTGCCTGGAAGACAGGGAGCTCCTACAATGAGCAGTTCTTC. Its translation is CAWKTGSSYNEQFF.

The chain links TRBV28 to TRBJ1-1; D is unresolved. V was trimmed by 7 bases and J by 6 bases, leaving 12 bases between them. This CDR3 contains 12 residues. Germline values: CDR1 MDHEN, CDR2 SYDVKM. The CDR3 reads CASILSVAEAFF. CDR3 nucleotide sequence: TGTGCCAGCATACTGTCGGTGGCTGAAGCTTTCTTT. Combining the CDR3 with reference TRBV28 and TRBJ1-1 gives the whole variable domain DVKVTQSSRYLVKRTGEKVFLECVQDMDHENMFWYRQDPGLGLRLIYFSYDVKMKEKGDIPEGYSVSREKKERFSLILESASTNQTSMYLCASILSVAEAFFGQGTRLTVV.

This chain joins TRBV2 and TRBJ1-1, with D possibly TRBD1 on 6 matching bases. V was shortened by 7 bases and J by 8 bases, with 14 bases between the two germline ends. This CDR3 contains 12 residues. The germline gives CDR1 SNHLY, CDR2 FYNNEI. The CDR3 DNA reads TGTGCCAGCACAACAGGGTTCAGGGAAGCTTTCTTT. The encoded protein is CASTTGFREAFF.

The V gene is TRBV11-2, the J gene TRBJ2-5; the match to TRBD1 covers 8 bases. Germline V CDR1 and CDR2: SGHAT, FQNNGV. Trimming at V came to 5 bases and at J to 5 bases, leaving 4 bases not matched to a gene. The CDR3 loop spans 13 amino acids. The CDR3 loop reads CASSPGGGETQYF. The CDR3 DNA is TGTGCCAGCAGCCCAGGGGGCGGGGAGACCCAGTACTTC.

This chain links TRBV28 with TRBJ1-2, with unresolved D. Germline assignment: CDR1 MDHEN and CDR2 SYDVKM. V dropped 3 bases and J dropped 5 bases, with 13 bases sitting between them. The CDR3 covers 14 residues. The CDR3 region is CASSLGLGGYGYTF. The CDR3, as DNA: TGTGCCAGCAGTTTGGGTCTGGGAGGGTATGGCTACACCTTC.

The gene calls are TRBV2 and TRBJ2-6; 7 nucleotides align to TRBD2. Germline assignment: CDR1 SNHLY and CDR2 FYNNEI. The V gene end was trimmed by 11 bases and the J gene end by 6 bases; junction bases not matched to a gene: 7. The CDR3 has 13 amino acids. DNA of the CDR3: TGTGCCTGCCAGGGAGGGGTGGCCAACGTCCTGACTTTC. It codes for CACQGGVANVLTF.

This sequence joins TRBV7-8 and TRBJ2-3, with a weak D call TRBD1 (6 bases). V lost 0 bases and J lost 2, with 9 bases in between. The CDR3 consists of 15 residues. Per germline, CDR1 SGHVS and CDR2 FQNEAQ. The CDR3: CASSLATGFTDTQYF. The CDR3 coding sequence is TGTGCCAGCAGCTTAGCGACAGGATTCACAGATACGCAGTATTTT. Together with reference TRBV7-8 and TRBJ2-3, the CDR3 gives the full variable domain: GAGVSQSPRYKVAKRGQDVALRCDPISGHVSLFWYQQALGQGPEFLTYFQNEAQLDKSGLPSDRFFAERPEGSVSTLKIQRTQQEDSAVYLCASSLATGFTDTQYFGPGTRLTVL.

In this sample, this clone turned up a few times. V usage is TRBV3-1 (or the pseudogene TRBV3-2) and J usage is TRBJ1-1, with D perhaps TRBD1 (6 bases). Germline V lookup: CDR1 LGHDT, CDR2 YNNKEL (reference sequence). Trimming left V 4 bases short and J 5 bases short, with 17 bases between. The CDR3 length is 15 residues. This CDR3 is CASSPPGGRGTEAFF. Written as DNA, the CDR3 is TGTGCCAGCAGCCCCCCGGGGGGCAGAGGGACTGAAGCTTTCTTT.

The rearrangement uses TRBV9 and TRBJ2-1; D unresolved. V was clipped by 0 bases and J by 7 bases, with 8 bases between them. CDR1 is SGDLS and CDR2 is YYNGEE in the germline V gene. CDR3 length: 13 residues. CDR3 nucleotide sequence: TGTGCCAGCAGCGTAGGAACACAAAATGAGCAGTTCTTC. Amino acid sequence: CASSVGTQNEQFF.

This sequence joins TRBV9 and TRBJ1-3; D is ambiguous. Germline loops: CDR1 SGDLS, CDR2 YYNGEE. The ends were cut back, 3 bases at V and 0 bases at J, with 7 bases in the middle. The CDR3 loop spans 14 amino acids. CDR3 region: CASSAGISGNTIYF. The CDR3 DNA follows: TGTGCCAGCAGCGCAGGAATCTCTGGAAACACCATATATTTT.

This clone was detected a few times. This chain joins TRBV5-1 and TRBJ2-2; D possibly corresponds to TRBD2 (5 bases). CDR3 size: 13 residues. V lost 5 bases and J 7 bases, leaving 12 bases between the germline ends. Germline-derived CDR1 and CDR2 are SGHRS and YFSETQ. The CDR3 spells CASSPLVRGELFF. In DNA, the CDR3 is TGCGCCAGCAGTCCACTAGTTCGCGGGGAGCTGTTTTTT. Looking up the rest from reference TRBV5-1 and TRBJ2-2 gives the full variable domain: KAGVTQTPRYLIKTRGQQVTLSCSPISGHRSVSWYQQTPGQGLQFLFEYFSETQRNKGNFPGRFSGRQFSNSRSEMNVSTLELGDSALYLCASSPLVRGELFFGEGSRLTVL.

The J gene is TRBJ1-1, the V gene TRBV4-1, with 7 bases that match TRBD1. The CDR3 covers 14 residues. Germline CDR1 is MGHRA and CDR2 is YSYEKL. V shed 4 bases and J 4 bases; nucleotides not matched to a gene: 6. The CDR3 sequence is CASSPLQGGTEAFF. In DNA, the CDR3 is TGCGCCAGCAGCCCGCTCCAGGGGGGCACTGAAGCTTTCTTT.

The V call is TRBV28, the J call TRBJ2-3; 7 bases are shared with TRBD1. Germline CDR1 is MDHEN and CDR2 is SYDVKM. The CDR3 extends over 15 amino acids. Unmatched junction bases numbered 6, after V lost 3 bases and J lost 3 bases. CDR3 in amino acids: CASSFRQGRTDTQYF. CDR3 nucleotide sequence: TGTGCCAGCAGTTTCCGACAGGGAAGAACAGATACGCAGTATTTT.

This chain joins TRBV12-3 or TRBV12-4 and TRBJ1-2; no clear D gene. The CDR3 contains 12 residues. V lost 5 bases to trimming and J lost 5 bases, with 9 bases between them. The CDR3 DNA follows: TGTGCCAGCAGTCCTGACGGGTATGGCTACACCTTC. This translates into CASSPDGYGYTF.